This TCR beta chain derives from a study of response to subunit inactivated influenza vaccine. TCRdb ran MiXCR on the RT-PCR reads and lists one entry per CDR3 protein. The sample lists roughly 620,000 distinct CDR3 sequences, around 11% occurring once. The CDR3 has 16 residues. Trimming took 1 base from V and 3 from J; bases not matched to a gene: 7. The germline V gene has CDR1 LGHNA and CDR2 YNFKEQ. This clonotype has only a few counts. These records were also assigned to another study, of T cells expressing NK-cell markers. That publication notes: TCR beta cDNA was made by 5'RACE template switching with UMIs. Topping the CD3+CD56-NKG2C+ fraction as well were these clonotypes, in several donors.

The receptor was isolated from a man between 45 and 60 years old who received an inactivated influenza vaccine. This chain links TRBV4-2 with TRBJ2-7; 9 bases fit TRBD2. Here the sequenced sample was PBMCs from blood, taken on the day of vaccination. This CDR3 is CASSQAASGVFYEQYF. DNA for the CDR3: TGTGCCAGCAGCCAAGCGGCTAGCGGGGTGTTCTACGAGCAGTACTTC.